This T cell receptor (beta chain) came from a study of CD8 T cells in Susac syndrome. Treatment-naive patients with stable or active relapsing-remitting disease were the multiple sclerosis controls. Reverse transcription of roughly 0.45 to 1 ug RNA used random hexamers. TCRdb analysed the immunoSEQ multiplex PCR reads with MiXCR anew, one entry per CDR3 protein. The sample shows about 120,000 distinct CDR3 sequences, around 94% of them seen only once. Looked up from germline, CDR1 is MNHNS and CDR2 is SASEGT. The ends were cut back, 6 bases at V and 3 bases at J, with 21 bases in the middle. The CDR3 is made up of 17 amino acids.

Material: CD4+ T cells from PBMCs. This chain uses TRBV6-1 with TRBJ1-5; D uncertain. The clonotype comes from a human donor with multiple sclerosis. CDR3 DNA sequence: TGTGCCAGCAGCCCCCGGACTCCTAACCCGGTCAATCAGCCCCAGCATTTT. It codes for CASSPRTPNPVNQPQHF.